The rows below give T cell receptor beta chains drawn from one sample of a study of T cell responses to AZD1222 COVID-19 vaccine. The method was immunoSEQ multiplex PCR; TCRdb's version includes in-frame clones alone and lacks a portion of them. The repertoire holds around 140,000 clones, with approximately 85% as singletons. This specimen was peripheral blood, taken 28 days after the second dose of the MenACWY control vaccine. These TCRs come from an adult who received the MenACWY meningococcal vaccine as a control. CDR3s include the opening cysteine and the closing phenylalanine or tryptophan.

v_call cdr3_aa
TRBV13 CAGSEAGTGDTEAFF
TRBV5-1 CASSLSTGVSSGNTIYF
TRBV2 CASRLGTSGLQETQYF
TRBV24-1 CATSEDGITDTQYF
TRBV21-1 CASSKADGRKGKLNSNQPQHF
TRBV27 CASSKSPNLFF
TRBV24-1 CATSEGTGAGNTIYF
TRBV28 CASTYRGGLGNQPQHF
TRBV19 CASSSRTRSYEQYF
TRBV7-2 CASSRDRATGELFF
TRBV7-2 CATPLGRRFYGYTF
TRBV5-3 CARSYGRQGLTNEKLFF
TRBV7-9 CASSSRASGYTF
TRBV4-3 CASSQDTTRQENTEAFF
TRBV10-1 CASSDRPAATTEAFF
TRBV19 CASSIERPVPQHF
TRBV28 CASLPTGGSNQPQHF
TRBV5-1 CASLPGLAGREQFF
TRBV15 CATSRDRSPLHF
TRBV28 CASSFPGSQETQYF
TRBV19 CASTPAPRTSYNEQFF
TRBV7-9 CASSWSQPGANVLTF
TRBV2 CASSEAGLRNEKLFF
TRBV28 CASSLGGRPTEAFF